This T cell receptor beta chain is from a study of blood T cell repertoires in COVID-19. Patients of the Seattle cohort, enrolled during active infection, were followed longitudinally. Germline loops: CDR1 MDHEN, CDR2 SYDVKM. The CDR3 runs to 13 residues. V was pared by 3 bases and J by 7 bases, with 12 bases between. The table came from immunoSEQ multiplex PCR; TCRdb's copy has only in-frame clones and leaves some out. The table records around 260,000 clones, approximately 86% of them present only once. This sequence joins TRBV28 and TRBJ1-1, with D hard to call. What was sequenced was peripheral blood. The receptor comes from a woman in her fifties or sixties with COVID-19, enrolled during active disease. The CDR3: CASSFRRGDEAFF. In DNA, the CDR3 is TGTGCCAGCAGTTTCCGACGGGGAGATGAAGCTTTCTTT. Full variable domain (outside the CDR3, taken from reference TRBV28 and TRBJ1-1): DVKVTQSSRYLVKRTGEKVFLECVQDMDHENMFWYRQDPGLGLRLIYFSYDVKMKEKGDIPEGYSVSREKKERFSLILESASTNQTSMYLCASSFRRGDEAFFGQGTRLTVV.